The 12 T cell receptor beta chains listed next were all sequenced from one sample in a study of T cell changes during pregnancy in multiple sclerosis. Clones were sequenced by immunoSEQ multiplex PCR, and TCRdb holds only the in-frame ones, with some missing. The sample records about 86,000 clones, around 90% being singletons. The sample here was peripheral blood, taken in the first trimester of pregnancy. The receptors here all came from a female donor in good health, enrolled as a control in a pregnancy study.

The chain combines TRBV10-3 with TRBJ1-2; TRBD1 aligns across 9 bases. V gave up 7 bases and J gave up 6 bases; unmatched junction bases: 12. Germline loops: CDR1 ENHRY, CDR2 SYGVKD. The CDR3 is made up of 15 amino acids. The CDR3 is CAITLDPDRGHGYTF. The CDR3 DNA reads TGTGCCATCACCCTCGATCCGGACAGGGGACATGGCTACACCTTC.

The V gene is TRBV5-6, the J gene TRBJ1-4; a possible D gene is TRBD1 (5 bases). V was shortened by 4 bases and J by 8 bases, with 15 bases between the two germline ends. The CDR3 contains 14 residues. Germline V lookup: CDR1 SGHDT, CDR2 YYEEEE. This CDR3 is CASSLGGRGEKLFF. The DNA for the CDR3 is TGTGCCAGCAGCCTGGGGGGAAGGGGAGAAAAACTGTTTTTT.

The chain combines TRBV7-2 with TRBJ2-7, with 8 nucleotides matching TRBD2. The CDR3 loop spans 15 amino acids. Germline V gene data show CDR1 as SGHTA and CDR2 as FQGNSA. The V gene end was trimmed by 8 bases and the J gene end by 5 bases; junction bases not matched to a gene: 14. This CDR3 is CASFTPGGPKNEQYF. The CDR3 nucleotides are TGTGCCAGCTTTACCCCGGGGGGGCCAAAGAACGAGCAGTACTTC.

This clone has just a few counts. V usage is TRBV6-6 and J usage is TRBJ1-6; no clear D gene. Trimming cost V 0 bases and J 8 bases, with 14 bases left between them. The CDR3 consists of 16 residues. Germline V gives CDR1 MNHNY, CDR2 SVGAGI (reference sequence). CDR3 nucleotides: TGTGCCAGCAGTTACTCGACGGGAATCGGGGATTCACCCCTCCACTTT. It is translated as CASSYSTGIGDSPLHF.

The CDR3 loop is CASSLVAGGITDTQYF. The DNA of the CDR3 is TGTGCCAGCAGCTTAGTCGCGGGGGGTATCACAGATACGCAGTATTTT. The chain recombines TRBV11-1 with TRBJ2-3, with 8 bases that match TRBD2. Unmatched junction bases numbered 5, after V lost 1 base and J lost 2 bases. The V gene's germline CDR1 is SGHAT and CDR2 FQDESV (reference sequence). The CDR3 contains 16 residues.

This chain uses TRBV4-2 with TRBJ1-2; D might be TRBD1 (5 bases). The CDR3 length is 14 residues. From germline, CDR1 is LGHNA and CDR2 YNFKEQ. V shed 2 bases and J shed 3 bases, with 10 bases lying between them. CDR3 sequence: CASSQSGADYGYTF. CDR3 nucleotides: TGTGCCAGCAGCCAAAGCGGGGCTGACTATGGCTACACCTTC.

The gene calls are TRBV5-1 and TRBJ2-1; possible D gene TRBD1, 5 bases. V was cut by 0 bases and J by 8 bases, with 12 bases left in between. The CDR3 runs 14 residues. Germline lookup yields CDR1 SGHRS and CDR2 YFSETQ. The CDR3 is CASSLGYQGDEQFF. The DNA for the CDR3 is TGCGCCAGCAGCTTGGGGTACCAGGGTGATGAGCAGTTCTTC.

The rearrangement joins TRBV5-8 to TRBJ1-3; D not certain. From germline, CDR1 is SGHTS and CDR2 YDEGEE. This CDR3 is 18 amino acids long. V gave up 4 bases and J gave up 4 bases, with 24 bases separating them. DNA of the CDR3: TGTGCCAGCAGCGGAGGACTGACGGTCGCGGTAGGAGGAAACACCATATATTTT. Translated, it gives CASSGGLTVAVGGNTIYF.

The chain is built from TRBV10-2 and TRBJ1-5; D remains ambiguous. This CDR3 is 14 amino acids long. Germline lookup yields CDR1 WSHSY and CDR2 SAAADI. V lost 0 bases and J lost 4, with 7 bases in between. The CDR3 sequence: CASSESTGNQPQHF. In DNA form, the CDR3 reads TGCGCCAGCAGTGAGTCGACTGGAAATCAGCCCCAGCATTTT.

In DNA form, the CDR3 reads TGTGCCAGTAGTGCCCGAGGGGTAGCGGCGCTGTACGAGCAGTACTTC. Amino acids: CASSARGVAALYEQYF. V gene TRBV19 combines with J gene TRBJ2-7; possible D gene TRBD2, 6 bases. The CDR3 sequence is 16 residues long. Trimming stripped 5 bases from V and 4 bases from J, with 21 bases between. Germline CDR1 reads LNHDA; CDR2 reads SQIVND (reference sequence).

The chain joins TRBV2 to TRBJ1-5; D perhaps matches TRBD1 (5 bases). This CDR3 contains 11 residues. Per germline, CDR1 SNHLY and CDR2 FYNNEI. Trimming left V 8 bases short and J 6 bases short, with 8 bases between. As DNA, the CDR3 is TGTGCCAGCTCAGGGCCTCAGCCCCAGCATTTT. It translates to CASSGPQPQHF.

This chain uses TRBV4-3 with TRBJ1-3; tentative D call: TRBD1 (5 bases). The CDR3 totals 17 residues. In germline, CDR1 is LGHNA, CDR2 YSLEER. Trimming shortened V by 3 bases and J by 3 bases, and 18 bases separated the two germline ends. DNA of the CDR3: TGCGCCAGCAGCCAGACTTTGGGACGGGACTTTGGAAACACCATATATTTT. It translates to CASSQTLGRDFGNTIYF.